The subject of this entry is one TCR beta chain. The antigen remains undetermined. The CDR3 extends over 15 amino acids. Germline CDR1 MNHEY, CDR2 SVGAGI. Trimming cost V 4 bases and J 1 base; bases outside gene matches: 5. TCRdb passed the reads through MiXCR, listing each CDR3 protein once. The sample yields roughly 860,000 distinct CDR3 sequences, 30% to 35% seen once. The sample comes from a study of T cell repertoires in cytomegalovirus infection. Study-level information: Researchers turned to recently identified HLA-C-restricted CMV epitopes as well as well-studied HLA-B-restricted ones. CMV infection plus the matching HLA type was flagged by public TCR beta signatures.

Sequences were derived from cultured CD8+ T cells from PBMCs, sampled from culture after CMV antigen stimulation. The receptor was derived from a human donor in good health (CMV status not recorded). Some clones in this sample may be carry-over from other donors' samples. V usage is TRBV6-5 and J usage is TRBJ2-5; 8 bases align to TRBD2. For the CDR3, the DNA is TGTGCCAGCAGTTCGGGCGGGGGGACCCAAGAGACCCAGTACTTC. Translation gives CASSSGGGTQETQYF.